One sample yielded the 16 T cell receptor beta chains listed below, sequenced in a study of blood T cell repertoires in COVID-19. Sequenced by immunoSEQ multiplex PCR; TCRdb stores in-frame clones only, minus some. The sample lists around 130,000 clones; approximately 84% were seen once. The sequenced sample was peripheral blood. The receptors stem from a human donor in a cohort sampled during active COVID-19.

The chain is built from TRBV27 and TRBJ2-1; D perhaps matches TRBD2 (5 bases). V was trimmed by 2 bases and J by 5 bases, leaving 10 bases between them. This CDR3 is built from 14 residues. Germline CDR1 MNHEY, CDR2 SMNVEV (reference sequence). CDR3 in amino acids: CASSLRETDNEQFF. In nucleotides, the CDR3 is TGTGCCAGCAGTTTAAGGGAGACCGACAATGAGCAGTTCTTC.

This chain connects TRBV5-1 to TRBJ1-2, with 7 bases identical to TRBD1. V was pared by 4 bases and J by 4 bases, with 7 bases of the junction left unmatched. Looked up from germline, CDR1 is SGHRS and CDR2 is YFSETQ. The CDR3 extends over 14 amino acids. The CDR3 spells CASSDPGQPYGYTF. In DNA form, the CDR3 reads TGCGCCAGCAGCGATCCGGGACAGCCCTATGGCTACACCTTC.

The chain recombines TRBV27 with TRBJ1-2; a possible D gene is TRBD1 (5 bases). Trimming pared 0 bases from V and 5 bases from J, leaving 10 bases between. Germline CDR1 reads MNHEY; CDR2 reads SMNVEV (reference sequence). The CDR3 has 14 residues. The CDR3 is CASSLSPGRYGYTF. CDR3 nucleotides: TGTGCCAGCAGTTTATCCCCAGGGCGTTATGGCTACACCTTC.

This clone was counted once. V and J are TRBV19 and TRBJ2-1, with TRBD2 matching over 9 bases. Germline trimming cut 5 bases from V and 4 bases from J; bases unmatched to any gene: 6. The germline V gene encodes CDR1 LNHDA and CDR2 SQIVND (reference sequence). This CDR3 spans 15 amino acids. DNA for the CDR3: TGTGCCAGTAGTGAAGGCGGGAGGGTTTACAATGAGCAGTTCTTC. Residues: CASSEGGRVYNEQFF.

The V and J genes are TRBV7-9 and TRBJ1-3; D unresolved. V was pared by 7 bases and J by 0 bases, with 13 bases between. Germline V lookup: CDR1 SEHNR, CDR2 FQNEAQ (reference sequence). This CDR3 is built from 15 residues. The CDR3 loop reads CASTPVRLSGNTIYF. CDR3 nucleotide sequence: TGTGCCAGCACCCCGGTCAGGCTCTCTGGAAACACCATATATTTT. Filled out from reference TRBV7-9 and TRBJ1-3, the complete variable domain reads DTGVSQNPRHKITKRGQNVTFRCDPISEHNRLYWYRQTLGQGPEFLTYFQNEAQLEKSRLLSDRFSAERPKGSFSTLEIQRTEQGDSAMYLCASTPVRLSGNTIYFGEGSWLTVV.

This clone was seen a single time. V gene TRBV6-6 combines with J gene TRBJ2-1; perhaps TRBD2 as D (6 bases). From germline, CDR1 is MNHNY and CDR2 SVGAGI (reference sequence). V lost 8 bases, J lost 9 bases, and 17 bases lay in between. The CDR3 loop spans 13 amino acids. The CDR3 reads CASAARGFREQFF. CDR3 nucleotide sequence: TGTGCCAGCGCCGCCCGGGGGTTTCGTGAGCAGTTCTTC.

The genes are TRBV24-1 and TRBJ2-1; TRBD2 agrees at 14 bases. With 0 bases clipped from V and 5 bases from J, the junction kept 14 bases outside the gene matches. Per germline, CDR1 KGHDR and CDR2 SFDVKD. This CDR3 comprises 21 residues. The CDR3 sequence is CATSDLQGLAGGPYRNNEQFF. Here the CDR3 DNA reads TGTGCCACCAGTGATTTGCAAGGACTAGCGGGGGGTCCCTATCGGAACAATGAGCAGTTCTTC.

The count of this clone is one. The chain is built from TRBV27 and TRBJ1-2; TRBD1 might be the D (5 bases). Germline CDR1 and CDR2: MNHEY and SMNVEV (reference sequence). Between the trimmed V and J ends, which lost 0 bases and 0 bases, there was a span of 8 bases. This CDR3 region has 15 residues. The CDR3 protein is CASSLSGVPNYGYTF. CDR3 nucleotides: TGTGCCAGCAGTTTATCAGGGGTGCCTAACTATGGCTACACCTTC.

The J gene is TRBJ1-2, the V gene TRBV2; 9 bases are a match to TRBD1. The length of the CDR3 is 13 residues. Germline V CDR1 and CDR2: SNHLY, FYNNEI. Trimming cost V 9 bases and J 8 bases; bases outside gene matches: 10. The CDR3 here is CARTQGAGRGYTF. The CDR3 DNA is TGTGCCAGGACACAGGGGGCTGGGAGAGGCTACACCTTC.

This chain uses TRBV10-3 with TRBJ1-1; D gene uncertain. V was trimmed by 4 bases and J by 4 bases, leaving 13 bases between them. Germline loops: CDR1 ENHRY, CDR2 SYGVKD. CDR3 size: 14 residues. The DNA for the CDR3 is TGTGCCATCAGTGTGCACAGCTTGGGCACTGAAGCTTTCTTT. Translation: CAISVHSLGTEAFF.

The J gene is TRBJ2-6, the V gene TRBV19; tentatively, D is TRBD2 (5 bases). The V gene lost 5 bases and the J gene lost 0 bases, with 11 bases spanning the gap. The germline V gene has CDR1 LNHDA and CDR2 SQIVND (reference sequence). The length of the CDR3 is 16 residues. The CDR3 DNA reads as TGTGCCAGTAGTTCGTGGAGGCTCTCTGGGGCCAACGTCCTGACTTTC. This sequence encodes CASSSWRLSGANVLTF.

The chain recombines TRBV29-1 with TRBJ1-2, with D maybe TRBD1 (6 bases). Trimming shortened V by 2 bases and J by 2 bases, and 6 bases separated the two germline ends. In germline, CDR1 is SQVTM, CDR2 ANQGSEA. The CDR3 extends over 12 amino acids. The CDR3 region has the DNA TGCAGCGTTGAAAGGGGGAACTATGGCTACACCTTC. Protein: CSVERGNYGYTF.

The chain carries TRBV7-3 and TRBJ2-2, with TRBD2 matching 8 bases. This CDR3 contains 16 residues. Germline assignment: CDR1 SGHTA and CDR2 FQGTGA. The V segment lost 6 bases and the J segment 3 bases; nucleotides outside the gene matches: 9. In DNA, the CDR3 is TGTGCCAGCAGTTCCCGCGGGGGGCCGGACACCGGGGAGCTGTTTTTT. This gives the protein CASSSRGGPDTGELFF. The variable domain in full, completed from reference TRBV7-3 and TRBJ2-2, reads GAGVSQTPSNKVTEKGKYVELRCDPISGHTALYWYRQSLGQGPEFLIYFQGTGAADDSGLPNDRFFAVRPEGSVSTLKIQRTERGDSAVYLCASSSRGGPDTGELFFGEGSRLTVL.

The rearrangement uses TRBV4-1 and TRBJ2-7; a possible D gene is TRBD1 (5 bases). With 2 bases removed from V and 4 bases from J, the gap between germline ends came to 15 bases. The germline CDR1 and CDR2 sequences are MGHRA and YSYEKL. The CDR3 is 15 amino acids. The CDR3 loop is CASSQSDSAPYEQYF. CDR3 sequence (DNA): TGCGCCAGCAGCCAAAGCGACAGCGCTCCTTACGAGCAGTACTTC.

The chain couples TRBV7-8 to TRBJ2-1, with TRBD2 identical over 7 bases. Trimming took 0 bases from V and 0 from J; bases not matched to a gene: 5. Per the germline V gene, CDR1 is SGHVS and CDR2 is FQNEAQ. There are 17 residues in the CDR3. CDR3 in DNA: TGTGCCAGCAGCTTAGCGGGGGGGATGAGCTCCTACAATGAGCAGTTCTTC. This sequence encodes CASSLAGGMSSYNEQFF.

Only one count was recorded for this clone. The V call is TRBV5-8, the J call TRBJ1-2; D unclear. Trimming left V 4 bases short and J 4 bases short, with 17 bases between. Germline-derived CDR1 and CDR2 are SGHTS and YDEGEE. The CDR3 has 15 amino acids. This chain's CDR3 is CASSPPGFSGYGYTF. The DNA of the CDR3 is TGTGCCAGCAGCCCGCCGGGATTCTCCGGCTATGGCTACACCTTC.